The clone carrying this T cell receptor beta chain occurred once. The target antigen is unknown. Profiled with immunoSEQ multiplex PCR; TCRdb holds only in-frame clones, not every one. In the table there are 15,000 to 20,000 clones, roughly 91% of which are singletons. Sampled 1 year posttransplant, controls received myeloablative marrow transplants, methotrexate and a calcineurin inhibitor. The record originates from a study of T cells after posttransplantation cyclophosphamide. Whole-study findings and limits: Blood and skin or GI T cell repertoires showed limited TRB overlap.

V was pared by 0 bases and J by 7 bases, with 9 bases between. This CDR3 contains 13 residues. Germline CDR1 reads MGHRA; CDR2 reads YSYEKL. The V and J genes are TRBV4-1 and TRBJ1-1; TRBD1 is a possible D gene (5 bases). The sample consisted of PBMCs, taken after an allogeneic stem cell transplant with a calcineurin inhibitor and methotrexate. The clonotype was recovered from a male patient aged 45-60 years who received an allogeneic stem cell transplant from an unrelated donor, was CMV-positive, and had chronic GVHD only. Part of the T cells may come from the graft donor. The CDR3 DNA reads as TGCGCCAGCAGCCAAGATAGGGGTCGTGAAGCTTTCTTT. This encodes CASSQDRGREAFF.